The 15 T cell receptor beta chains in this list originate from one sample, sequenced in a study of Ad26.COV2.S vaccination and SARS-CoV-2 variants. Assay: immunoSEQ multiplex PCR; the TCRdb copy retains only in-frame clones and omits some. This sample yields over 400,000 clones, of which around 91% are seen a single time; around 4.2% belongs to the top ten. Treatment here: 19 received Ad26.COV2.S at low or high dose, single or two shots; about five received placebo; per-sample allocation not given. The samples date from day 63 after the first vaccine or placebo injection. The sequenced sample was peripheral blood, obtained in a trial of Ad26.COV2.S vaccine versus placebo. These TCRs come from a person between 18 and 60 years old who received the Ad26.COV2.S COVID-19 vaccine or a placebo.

For the CDR3, the DNA is TGTGCCACCAGTGACCCTCTCGGGGGTATCTTCGGCTACACCTTC. Protein sequence: CATSDPLGGIFGYTF. This chain connects TRBV24-1 to TRBJ1-2, with D perhaps matching TRBD1 (5 bases). CDR1 KGHDR and CDR2 SFDVKD come from the germline V gene. CDR3 length equals 15 residues. V dropped 4 bases and J dropped 8 bases, with 19 bases sitting between them.

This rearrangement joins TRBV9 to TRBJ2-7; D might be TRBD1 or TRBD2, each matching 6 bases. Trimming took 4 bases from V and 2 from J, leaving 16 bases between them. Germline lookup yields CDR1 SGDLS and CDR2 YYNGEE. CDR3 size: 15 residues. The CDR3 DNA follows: TGTGCCAGCAGCCCGGGGGACACAAGCACCTACGAGCAGTACTTC. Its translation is CASSPGDTSTYEQYF.

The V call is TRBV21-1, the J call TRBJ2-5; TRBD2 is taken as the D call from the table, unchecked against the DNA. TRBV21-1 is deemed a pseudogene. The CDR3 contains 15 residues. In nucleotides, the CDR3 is TGTGCCAGCAGCAAATCAGGCAGGGGAGGGGAGACCCAGTACTTC. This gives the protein CASSKSGRGGETQYF.

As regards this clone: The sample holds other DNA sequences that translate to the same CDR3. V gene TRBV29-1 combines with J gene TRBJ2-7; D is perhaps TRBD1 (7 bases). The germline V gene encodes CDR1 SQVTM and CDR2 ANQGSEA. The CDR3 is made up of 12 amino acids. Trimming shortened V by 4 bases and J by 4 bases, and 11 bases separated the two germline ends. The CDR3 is CSVGQGGYEQYF. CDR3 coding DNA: TGCAGCGTTGGCCAGGGGGGATACGAGCAGTACTTC.

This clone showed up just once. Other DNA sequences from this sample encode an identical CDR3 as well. The CDR3 DNA is TGTGCCAGCAGTGAGGGGGATACGCAGTATTTT. Translated, it gives CASSEGDTQYF. V gene TRBV2 combines with J gene TRBJ2-3; no firm D call. The CDR3 length is 11 residues. V lost 3 bases, J lost 6 bases, and 4 bases lay in between. Germline CDR1 and CDR2: SNHLY and FYNNEI.

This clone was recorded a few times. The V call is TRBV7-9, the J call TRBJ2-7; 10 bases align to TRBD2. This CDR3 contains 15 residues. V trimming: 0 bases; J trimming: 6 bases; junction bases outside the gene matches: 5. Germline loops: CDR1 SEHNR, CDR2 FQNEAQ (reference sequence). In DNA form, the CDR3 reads TGTGCCAGCAGCTTAGCGGCTAGCGGGAGAGGCGAGCAGTACTTC. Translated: CASSLAASGRGEQYF.

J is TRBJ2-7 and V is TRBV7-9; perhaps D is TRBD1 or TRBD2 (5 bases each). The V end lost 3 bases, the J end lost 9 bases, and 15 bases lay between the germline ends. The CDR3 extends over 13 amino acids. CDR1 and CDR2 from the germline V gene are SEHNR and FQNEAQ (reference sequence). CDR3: CASSLGVPTGQYF. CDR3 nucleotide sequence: TGTGCCAGCAGCTTGGGGGTCCCAACGGGGCAGTACTTC. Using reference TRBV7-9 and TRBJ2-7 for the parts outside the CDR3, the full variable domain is DTGVSQNPRHKITKRGQNVTFRCDPISEHNRLYWYRQTLGQGPEFLTYFQNEAQLEKSRLLSDRFSAERPKGSFSTLEIQRTEQGDSAMYLCASSLGVPTGQYFGPGTRLTVT.

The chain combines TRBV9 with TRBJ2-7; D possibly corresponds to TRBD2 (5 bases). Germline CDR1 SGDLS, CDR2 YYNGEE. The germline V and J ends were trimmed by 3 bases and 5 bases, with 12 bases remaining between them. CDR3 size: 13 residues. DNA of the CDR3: TGTGCCAGCAGCGGAGGGTACAAGGACGAGCAGTACTTC. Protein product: CASSGGYKDEQYF.

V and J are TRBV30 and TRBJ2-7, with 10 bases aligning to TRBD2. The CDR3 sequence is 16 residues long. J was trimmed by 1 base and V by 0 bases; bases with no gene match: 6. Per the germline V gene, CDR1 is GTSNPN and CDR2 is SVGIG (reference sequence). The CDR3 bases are TGTGCCTGGAGTGTCCAAGGGGGACTAGCGTCCTACGAGCAGTACTTC. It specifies CAWSVQGGLASYEQYF.

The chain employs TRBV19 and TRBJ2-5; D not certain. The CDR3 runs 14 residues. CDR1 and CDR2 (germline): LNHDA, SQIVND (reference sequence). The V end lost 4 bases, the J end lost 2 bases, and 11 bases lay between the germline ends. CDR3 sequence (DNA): TGTGCCAGTAGTACCGGGCTTTCTCAAGAGACCCAGTACTTC. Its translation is CASSTGLSQETQYF. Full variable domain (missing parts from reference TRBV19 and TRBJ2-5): DGGITQSPKYLFRKEGQNVTLSCEQNLNHDAMYWYRQDPGQGLRLIYYSQIVNDFQKGDIAEGYSVSREKKESFPLTVTSAQKNPTAFYLCASSTGLSQETQYFGPGTRLLVL.

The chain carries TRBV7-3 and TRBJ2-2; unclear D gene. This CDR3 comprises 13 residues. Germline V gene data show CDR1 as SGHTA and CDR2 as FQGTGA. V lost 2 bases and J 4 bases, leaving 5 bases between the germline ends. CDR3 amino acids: CASSLGFTGELFF. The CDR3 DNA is TGTGCCAGCAGCTTAGGTTTCACCGGGGAGCTGTTTTTT.

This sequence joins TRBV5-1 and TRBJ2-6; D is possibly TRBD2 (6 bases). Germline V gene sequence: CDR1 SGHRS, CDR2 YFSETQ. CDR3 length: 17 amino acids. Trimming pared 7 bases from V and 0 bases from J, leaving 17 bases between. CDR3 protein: CASRRGLQTSGANVLTF. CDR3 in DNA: TGCGCCAGCCGGCGGGGCCTCCAAACCTCTGGGGCCAACGTCCTGACTTTC.

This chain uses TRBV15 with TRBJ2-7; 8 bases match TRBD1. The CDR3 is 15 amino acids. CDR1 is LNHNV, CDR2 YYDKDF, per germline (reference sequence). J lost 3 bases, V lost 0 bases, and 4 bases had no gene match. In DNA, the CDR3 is TGTGCCACCAGCAGAGAGGACAGGGAACTCTACGAGCAGTACTTC. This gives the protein CATSREDRELYEQYF.

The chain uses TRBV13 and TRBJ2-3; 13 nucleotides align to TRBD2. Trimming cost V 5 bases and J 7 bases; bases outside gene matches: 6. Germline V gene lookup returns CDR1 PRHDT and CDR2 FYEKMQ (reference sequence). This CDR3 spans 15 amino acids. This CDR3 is CASSPRTSGSNTQYF. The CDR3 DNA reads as TGTGCCAGCAGCCCCAGGACTAGCGGGAGTAATACGCAGTATTTT.

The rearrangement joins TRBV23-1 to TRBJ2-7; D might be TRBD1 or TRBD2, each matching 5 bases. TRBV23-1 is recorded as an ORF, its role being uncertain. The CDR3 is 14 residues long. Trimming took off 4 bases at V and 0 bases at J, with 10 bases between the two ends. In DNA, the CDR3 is TGCGCCAGCAGTCCAAAGGGGAGCTCCTACGAGCAGTACTTC. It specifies CASSPKGSSYEQYF.